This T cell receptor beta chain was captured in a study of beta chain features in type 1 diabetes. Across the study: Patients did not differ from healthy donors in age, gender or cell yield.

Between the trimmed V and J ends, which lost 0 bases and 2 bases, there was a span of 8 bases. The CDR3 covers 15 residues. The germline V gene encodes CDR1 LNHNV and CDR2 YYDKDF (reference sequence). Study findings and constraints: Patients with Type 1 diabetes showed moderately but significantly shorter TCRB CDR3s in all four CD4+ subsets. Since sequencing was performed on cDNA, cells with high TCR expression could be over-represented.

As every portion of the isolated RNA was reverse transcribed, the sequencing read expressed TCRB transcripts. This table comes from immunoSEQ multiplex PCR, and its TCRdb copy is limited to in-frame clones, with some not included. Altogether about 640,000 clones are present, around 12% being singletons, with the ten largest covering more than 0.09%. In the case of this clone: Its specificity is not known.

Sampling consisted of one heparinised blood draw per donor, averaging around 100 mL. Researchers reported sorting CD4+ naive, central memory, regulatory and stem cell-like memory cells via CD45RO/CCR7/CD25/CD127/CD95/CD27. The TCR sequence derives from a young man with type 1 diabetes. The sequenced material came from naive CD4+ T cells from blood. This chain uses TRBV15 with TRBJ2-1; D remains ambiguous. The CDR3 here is CATSRDQATYNEQFF. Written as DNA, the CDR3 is TGTGCCACCAGCAGAGATCAGGCCACCTACAATGAGCAGTTCTTC.